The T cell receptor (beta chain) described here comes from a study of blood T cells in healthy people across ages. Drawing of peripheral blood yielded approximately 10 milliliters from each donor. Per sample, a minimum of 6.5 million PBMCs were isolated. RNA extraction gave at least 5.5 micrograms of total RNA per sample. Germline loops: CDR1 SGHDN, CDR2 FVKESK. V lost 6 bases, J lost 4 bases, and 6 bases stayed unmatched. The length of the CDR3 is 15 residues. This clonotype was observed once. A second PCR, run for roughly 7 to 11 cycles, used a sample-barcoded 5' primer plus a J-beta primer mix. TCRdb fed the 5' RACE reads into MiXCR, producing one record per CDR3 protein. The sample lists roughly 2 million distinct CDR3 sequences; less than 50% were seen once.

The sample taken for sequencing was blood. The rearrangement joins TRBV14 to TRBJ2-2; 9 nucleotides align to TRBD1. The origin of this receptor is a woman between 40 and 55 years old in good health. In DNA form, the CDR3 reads TGTGCCAGCAGGCCCGGGACAGGGAGCACCGGGGAGCTGTTTTTT. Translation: CASRPGTGSTGELFF.